The sequence of this T cell receptor beta chain was determined in a study of cytomegalovirus exposure and HLA in healthy donors. Germline V lookup: CDR1 SGHDT, CDR2 YYEEEE. CDR3 size: 17 residues. Trimming at V came to 0 bases and at J to 4 bases, leaving 12 bases not matched to a gene. Concerning this clone: What it binds is unknown.

In the PCR, 60 Vbeta and 13 Jbeta primers were used. Libraries were prepared by immunoSEQ multiplex PCR; TCRdb keeps only in-frame clonotypes and omits some of them. The sample has roughly 130,000 clones, 75% to 85% seen once; the top ten hold 1%. Study outcomes and limitations: CMV serostatus was the only recorded immune exposure for donors. Common viral pathogens seemed, in a later analysis, to connect with several of the most significant clusters. On later analysis, the bulk of CMV-associated TCR beta chains appeared to be HLA-restricted. TCR beta chains numbering some 160 were designated cytomegalovirus-associated.

The clonotype originates from a man aged 35-49 years in good health and CMV-seronegative. What was sequenced was PBMCs. This chain joins TRBV5-6 and TRBJ2-5, with 7 bases that match TRBD1. This CDR3 reads CASSLEGTVRSGETQYF. The CDR3 DNA reads as TGTGCCAGCAGCTTGGAAGGGACAGTCAGGAGTGGAGAGACCCAGTACTTC.